This T cell receptor beta chain was sequenced in a study of CD8 T cells in ankylosing spondylitis (dated by TCRdb to 2017 to 2019). For context, the study as a whole: The study profiled T cell receptor beta repertoires in healthy donors and ankylosing spondylitis patients to find disease-linked TCR variants. Peripheral blood was sampled, and synovial fluid was also collected from ankylosing spondylitis patients. The full study cohort was made up of 25 ankylosing spondylitis patients and fewer than 120 healthy donors.

The CDR3 sequence holds 15 residues, the cysteine and phenylalanine included. Here the CDR3 DNA is all that survives: 45 bases in frame from base 1. In the germline V gene, CDR1 corresponds to MGHRA and CDR2 to YSYEKL. V is clipped by 0 bases and J by 4 bases, and the sequence between their germline boundaries is 12 bases long. Remarks on this clonotype: What this receptor recognizes is not known. No quality values exist for individual bases; no much larger clone is one base distant.

Overall study results and their limits: Significant enrichment of the disease-linked clones was reported in matched synovial fluid samples from ankylosing spondylitis patients. In peripheral blood, the disease-linked clones were found at relatively low frequencies and had a CD8+ phenotype. Some TCR beta motif variants had previously been reported in synovial fluid and blood of reactive arthritis patients, which suggested common disease-initiation mechanisms. Blood from ankylosing spondylitis patients appeared to be characterized by a TCR beta motif composed of about eight highly homologous amino acid variants.

TCRdb records Illumina HiSeq 2500 as the sequencer. Quantitative 5'-RACE with molecular barcodes was the method used to prepare the TCR beta libraries. As for the authors' bioinformatics: To identify disease-linked TCR variants, a new computational method was used, one built on a probabilistic model of VDJ rearrangement. TCRdb ran its own pipeline on the public reads, namely fastp trimming at Q25 and MiXCR clone calling, and kept in-frame beta chains. Under each unique CDR3 protein, matching rows form one entry showing the most common genes and DNA. In this record, the V and J calls reflect TCRdb's handling and not the investigators' own analysis. Counted in this sample were about 320,000 distinct CDR3 sequences; approximately 10% of them appeared once. The ten top clones hold about 10% of the sample.

This chain joins TRBV4-1 to TRBJ1-2; the D gene is not confidently resolved. The material sequenced was blood, either unsorted or a sorted T cell fraction (not recorded which). This TCR came from a female donor with ankylosing spondylitis or in good health (not recorded which). The CDR3 protein is CASSQELSLSYGYTF. The nucleotide sequence is TGCGCCAGCAGCCAAGAATTAAGCCTAAGCTATGGCTACACCTTC.